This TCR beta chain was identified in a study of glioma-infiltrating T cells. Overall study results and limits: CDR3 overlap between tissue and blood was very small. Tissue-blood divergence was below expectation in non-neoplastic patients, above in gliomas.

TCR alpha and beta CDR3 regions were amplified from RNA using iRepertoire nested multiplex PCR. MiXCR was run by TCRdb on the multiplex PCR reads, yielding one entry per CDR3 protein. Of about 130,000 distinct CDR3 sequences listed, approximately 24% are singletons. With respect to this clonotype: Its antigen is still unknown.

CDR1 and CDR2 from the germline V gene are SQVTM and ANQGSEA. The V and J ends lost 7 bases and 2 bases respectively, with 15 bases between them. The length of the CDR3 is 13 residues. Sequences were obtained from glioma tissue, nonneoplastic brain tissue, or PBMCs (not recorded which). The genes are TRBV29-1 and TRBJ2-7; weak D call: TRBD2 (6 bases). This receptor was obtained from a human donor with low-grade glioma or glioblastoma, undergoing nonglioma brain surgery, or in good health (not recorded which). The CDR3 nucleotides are TGCAGCGGGGATGGAGGGGATCCCTACGAGCAGTACGTC. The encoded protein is CSGDGGDPYEQYV.